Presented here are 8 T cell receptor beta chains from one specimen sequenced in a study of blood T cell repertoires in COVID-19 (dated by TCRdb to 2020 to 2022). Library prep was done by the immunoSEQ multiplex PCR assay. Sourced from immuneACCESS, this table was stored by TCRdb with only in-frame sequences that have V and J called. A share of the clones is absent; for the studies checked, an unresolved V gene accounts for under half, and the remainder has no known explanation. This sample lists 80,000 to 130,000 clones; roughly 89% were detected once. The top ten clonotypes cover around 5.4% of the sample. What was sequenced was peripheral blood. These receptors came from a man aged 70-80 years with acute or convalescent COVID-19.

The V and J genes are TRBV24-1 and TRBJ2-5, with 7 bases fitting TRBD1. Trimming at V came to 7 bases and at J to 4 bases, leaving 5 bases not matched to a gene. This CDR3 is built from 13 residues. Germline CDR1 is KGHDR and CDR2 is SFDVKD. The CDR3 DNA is TGTGCCACCAGCGAGGGGGCGGGAGAGACCCAGTACTTC. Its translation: CATSEGAGETQYF.

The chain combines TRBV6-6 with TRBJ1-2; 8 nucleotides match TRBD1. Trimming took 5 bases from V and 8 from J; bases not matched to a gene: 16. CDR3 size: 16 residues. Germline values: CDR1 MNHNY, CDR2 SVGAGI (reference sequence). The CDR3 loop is CASSRQGKSLSIGYTF. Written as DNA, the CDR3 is TGTGCCAGCAGTCGACAGGGGAAATCTCTGTCTATCGGCTACACCTTC.

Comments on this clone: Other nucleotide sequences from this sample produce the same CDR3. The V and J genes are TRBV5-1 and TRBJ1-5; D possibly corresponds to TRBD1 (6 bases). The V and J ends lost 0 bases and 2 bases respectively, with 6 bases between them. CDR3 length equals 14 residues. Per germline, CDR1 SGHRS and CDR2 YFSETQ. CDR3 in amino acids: CASSLAGGNQPQHF. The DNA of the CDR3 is TGCGCCAGCAGCTTGGCAGGGGGCAATCAGCCCCAGCATTTT.

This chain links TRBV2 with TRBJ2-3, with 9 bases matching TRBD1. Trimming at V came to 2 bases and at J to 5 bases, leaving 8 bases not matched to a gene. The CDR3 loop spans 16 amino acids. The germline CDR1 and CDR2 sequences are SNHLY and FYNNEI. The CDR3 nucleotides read TGTGCCAGCAGTGAATTCAGGGGACAGGGAGAAGATACGCAGTATTTT. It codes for CASSEFRGQGEDTQYF.

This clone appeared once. CDR3 loop: CSVGPGQGTEAFF. As DNA, the CDR3 is TGCAGCGTTGGACCGGGACAGGGCACTGAAGCTTTCTTT. The chain recombines TRBV29-1 with TRBJ1-1; 9 positions match TRBD1. Trimming took 4 bases from V and 4 from J; bases not matched to a gene: 4. CDR3 size: 13 residues. Germline V CDR1 and CDR2: SQVTM, ANQGSEA.

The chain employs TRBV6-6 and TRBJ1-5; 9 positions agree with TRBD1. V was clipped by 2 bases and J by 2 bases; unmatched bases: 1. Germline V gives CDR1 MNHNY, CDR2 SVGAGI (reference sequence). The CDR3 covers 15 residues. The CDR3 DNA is TGTGCCAGCAGTTACAGGACAGGGGGCAATCAGCCCCAGCATTTT. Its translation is CASSYRTGGNQPQHF.

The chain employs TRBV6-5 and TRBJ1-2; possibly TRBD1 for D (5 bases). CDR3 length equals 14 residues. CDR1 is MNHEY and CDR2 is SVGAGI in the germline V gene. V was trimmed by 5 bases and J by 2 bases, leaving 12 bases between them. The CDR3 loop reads CASSKETENYGYTF. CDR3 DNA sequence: TGTGCCAGCAGTAAGGAGACAGAGAACTATGGCTACACCTTC.

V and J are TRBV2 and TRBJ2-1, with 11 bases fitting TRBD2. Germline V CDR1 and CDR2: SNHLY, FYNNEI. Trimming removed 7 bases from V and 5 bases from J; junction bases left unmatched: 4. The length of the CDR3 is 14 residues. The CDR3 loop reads CASIAGLADNEQFF. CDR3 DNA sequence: TGTGCCAGCATTGCGGGACTAGCGGACAATGAGCAGTTCTTC.